The next 29 T cell receptor beta chains were all read from a single sample in a study of blood T cell repertoires in COVID-19. Assay used: immunoSEQ multiplex PCR; TCRdb lists only in-frame clones, some missing. Among approximately 210,000 clones, 85% were seen once, and the ten largest hold 0.95%. Sequencing was done on a sample of peripheral blood. The receptor source for this set is a man aged 60 to 75 with COVID-19, enrolled during active disease.

The chain uses TRBV7-9 and TRBJ1-5; D remains unclear. V was cut by 5 bases and J by 6 bases, with 8 bases left in between. The CDR3 totals 12 residues. Germline V lookup: CDR1 SEHNR, CDR2 FQNEAQ (reference sequence). CDR3 DNA: TGTGCCAGCAGCGAAGCCGCTCAGCCCCAGCATTTT. Translation gives CASSEAAQPQHF. The whole variable domain, remainder taken from reference TRBV7-9 and TRBJ1-5, is DTGVSQNPRHKITKRGQNVTFRCDPISEHNRLYWYRQTLGQGPEFLTYFQNEAQLEKSRLLSDRFSAERPKGSFSTLEIQRTEQGDSAMYLCASSEAAQPQHFGDGTRLSIL.

The CDR3 here is CASSSRTGGGWTQYF. CDR3 bases: TGTGCCAGTAGTAGCCGGACAGGGGGCGGTTGGACCCAGTACTTC. The chain joins TRBV19 to TRBJ2-5, with 11 bases that match TRBD1. The CDR3 length is 15 residues. Trimming at V came to 4 bases and at J to 7 bases, leaving 8 bases not matched to a gene. Germline-derived CDR1 and CDR2 are LNHDA and SQIVND (reference sequence).

This chain connects TRBV6-2 or TRBV6-3 to TRBJ1-2; a weak D match, TRBD1 (6 bases). Germline loops: CDR1 MNHEY, CDR2 SVGEGT. The CDR3 has 16 residues. Trimming took off 0 bases at V and 0 bases at J, with 11 bases between the two ends. CDR3 residues: CASSYSSRGANYGYTF. The DNA of the CDR3 is TGTGCCAGCAGTTACTCGAGCAGGGGAGCTAACTATGGCTACACCTTC.

The chain has TRBV3-1 (or the pseudogene TRBV3-2) and TRBJ1-5, with D uncertain. Deletions cut 4 bases from V and 3 bases from J, with 7 bases between. The length of the CDR3 is 13 residues. Germline V gene data show CDR1 as LGHDT and CDR2 as YNNKEL (reference sequence). The CDR3 region is CASSPQNNQPQHF. CDR3 DNA sequence: TGTGCCAGCAGCCCCCAGAACAATCAGCCCCAGCATTTT.

This clone came up a few times. It is unclear where the CDR3 begins or ends on the DNA, so no DNA is shown, and the CDR3 is as TCRdb lists it. The chain uses TRBV1 and TRBJ1-3. TRBV1 is an annotated pseudogene. The CDR3 is 17 residues long, counting both termini. The chain's CDR3 is CTSSQAYDCDSGNTIYF.

The chain carries TRBV5-1 and TRBJ1-5; the D gene is possibly TRBD1 (6 bases). This CDR3 is built from 15 residues. Per the germline V gene, CDR1 is SGHRS and CDR2 is YFSETQ. Trimming shortened V by 3 bases and J by 8 bases, and 18 bases separated the two germline ends. The CDR3, as DNA: TGCGCCAGCAGCTCCGACCCCAGGGGTAATGAGCCCCAGCATTTT. This codes for CASSSDPRGNEPQHF.

This clone was observed a few times. The rearrangement joins TRBV3-1 (or the pseudogene TRBV3-2) to TRBJ1-6; D is unresolved. Trimming pared 5 bases from V and 5 bases from J, leaving 13 bases between. Germline V lookup: CDR1 LGHDT, CDR2 YNNKEL (reference sequence). The CDR3 has 15 amino acids. CDR3 sequence: CASSEGRRNNSPLHF. CDR3 nucleotide sequence: TGTGCCAGCAGCGAGGGCAGGCGCAATAATTCACCCCTCCACTTT.

This chain links TRBV7-2 with TRBJ2-7, with 10 bases fitting TRBD1. The CDR3 sequence is 14 residues long. CDR1 SGHTA and CDR2 FQGNSA come from the germline V gene. With 5 bases clipped from V and 4 bases from J, the junction kept 5 bases outside the gene matches. As DNA, the CDR3 is TGTGCCAGCAGCCCGGACAGGGGGAGGTACGAGCAGTACTTC. Translated, it gives CASSPDRGRYEQYF.

The chain links TRBV28 to TRBJ1-2, with D possibly TRBD1 on 6 matching bases. Germline-derived CDR1 and CDR2 are MDHEN and SYDVKM. V dropped 5 bases and J dropped 0 bases, with 16 bases sitting between them. This CDR3 is built from 16 residues. The CDR3 loop reads CASSRRTARANYGYTF. In DNA, the CDR3 is TGTGCCAGCAGTCGTCGGACAGCTAGAGCTAACTATGGCTACACCTTC.

The V call is TRBV6-5, the J call TRBJ2-7; 9 bases are shared with TRBD1. The germline V gene has CDR1 MNHEY and CDR2 SVGAGI. The trim removed 7 bases at V and 0 bases at J, leaving 4 bases unmatched. The CDR3 consists of 14 residues. The CDR3 is CASTPGQGSYEQYF. The CDR3 bases are TGTGCCAGCACCCCGGGACAGGGCTCCTACGAGCAGTACTTC.

This clone was observed a handful of times. The V gene is TRBV19, the J gene TRBJ2-6; D call uncertain. Germline loops: CDR1 LNHDA, CDR2 SQIVND (reference sequence). The CDR3 covers 14 residues. V was cut by 8 bases and J by 1 base, with 9 bases left in between. Written as DNA, the CDR3 is TGTGCCAGTCGAACACCGTCTGGGGCCAACGTCCTGACTTTC. Amino acids: CASRTPSGANVLTF.

The rearrangement uses TRBV7-2 and TRBJ1-2, with D tentatively TRBD1 (6 bases). With 8 bases removed from V and 4 bases from J, the gap between germline ends came to 14 bases. The germline CDR1 and CDR2 sequences are SGHTA and FQGNSA. The CDR3 length is 13 residues. CDR3: CASGGGRTYGYTF. The CDR3 nucleotides are TGTGCCAGCGGGGGGGGCAGAACCTATGGCTACACCTTC.

V gene TRBV19 combines with J gene TRBJ2-3; the D gene is possibly TRBD1 (6 bases). The V end lost 7 bases, the J end lost 1 base, and 12 bases lay between the germline ends. The CDR3 has 14 amino acids. In germline, CDR1 is LNHDA, CDR2 SQIVND (reference sequence). The CDR3 region is CASNGQMGTDTQYF. The CDR3 DNA is TGTGCCAGTAACGGACAGATGGGCACAGATACGCAGTATTTT.

The V and J genes are TRBV25-1 and TRBJ2-1, with D perhaps TRBD2 (5 bases). The germline V gene encodes CDR1 MGHDK and CDR2 SYGVNS. V shed 4 bases and J shed 9 bases, with 7 bases lying between them. This CDR3 has 11 amino acids. Here the CDR3 DNA reads TGTGCCAGCAGTGGAGGGCTTGAGCAGTTCTTC. This translates into CASSGGLEQFF.

This CDR3 is CASSLTFSSYNEQFF. Written as DNA, the CDR3 is TGTGCCAGCAGTTTAACTTTTAGCTCCTACAATGAGCAGTTCTTC. The J gene is TRBJ2-1, the V gene TRBV27, with D uncertain. V lost 2 bases, J lost 0 bases, and 8 bases lay in between. The CDR3 extends over 15 amino acids. The germline V gene has CDR1 MNHEY and CDR2 SMNVEV (reference sequence).

V gene TRBV12-5 combines with J gene TRBJ1-5; 8 bases agree with TRBD1. The germline gives CDR1 LGHNT, CDR2 FRNRAP. The CDR3 loop spans 14 amino acids. J gave up 6 bases and V 6 bases, and 7 bases lay outside the gene matches. For the CDR3, the DNA is TGTGCTAGTGGGACAGGGGAGGCGAGTCAGCCCCAGCATTTT. Protein: CASGTGEASQPQHF.

The chain employs TRBV3-1 (or the pseudogene TRBV3-2) and TRBJ1-6; D is unresolved. Germline V gene lookup returns CDR1 LGHDT and CDR2 YNNKEL (reference sequence). The CDR3 sequence is 14 residues long. V was trimmed by 1 base and J by 7 bases, leaving 8 bases between them. The CDR3 reads CASSQVQVNSPLHF. The DNA of the CDR3 is TGTGCCAGCAGCCAAGTCCAGGTCAATTCACCCCTCCACTTT.

The V and J genes are TRBV4-3 and TRBJ1-2; D not resolved. This CDR3 contains 15 residues. Germline CDR1 is LGHNA and CDR2 is YSLEER. The V gene lost 1 base and the J gene lost 0 bases, with 9 bases spanning the gap. The CDR3 nucleotides read TGCGCCAGCAGCCAAGGAGGTCCCACTAACTATGGCTACACCTTC. Residues: CASSQGGPTNYGYTF.

The chain uses TRBV10-1 and TRBJ2-2; 8 bases are shared with TRBD1. The CDR3 spans 14 residues. V lost 3 bases, J lost 6 bases, and 3 bases stayed unmatched. Per germline, CDR1 WNHNN and CDR2 SYGVQD (reference sequence). The CDR3 protein is CASSDRQGPGELFF. The CDR3, as DNA: TGCGCCAGCAGTGACCGACAGGGGCCCGGGGAGCTGTTTTTT.

The chain has TRBV30 and TRBJ2-6; perhaps TRBD1 as D (5 bases). Germline V lookup: CDR1 GTSNPN, CDR2 SVGIG (reference sequence). Trimming stripped 3 bases from V and 1 base from J, with 16 bases between. The CDR3 loop spans 17 amino acids. CDR3 region: CAWRSPFSGSGANVLTF. The CDR3 coding sequence is TGTGCCTGGAGGTCCCCCTTCTCAGGGTCTGGGGCCAACGTCCTGACTTTC.

This clone was observed a single time. This sequence joins TRBV5-1 and TRBJ2-5; TRBD1 is a possible D gene (5 bases). V was clipped by 4 bases and J by 0 bases, with 10 bases between them. CDR1 and CDR2 (germline): SGHRS, YFSETQ. This CDR3 comprises 14 residues. In nucleotides, the CDR3 is TGCGCCAGCAGCGCTCAGGGATACCAAGAGACCCAGTACTTC. Translation: CASSAQGYQETQYF.

The chain combines TRBV7-6 with TRBJ1-2; 9 bases fit TRBD1. Germline lookup yields CDR1 SGHVS and CDR2 FNYEAQ. This CDR3 has 18 amino acids. Trimming at V came to 4 bases and at J to 1 base, leaving 13 bases not matched to a gene. The CDR3, as DNA: TGTGCCAGCAGCTCGGAGCCGACACAGGGGGCGTATAACTATGGCTACACCTTC. It is translated as CASSSEPTQGAYNYGYTF.

This chain uses TRBV3-1 (or the pseudogene TRBV3-2) with TRBJ2-1; D is undetermined. V was cut by 0 bases and J by 14 bases, with 11 bases left in between. The CDR3 totals 12 residues. In germline, CDR1 is LGHDT, CDR2 YNNKEL (reference sequence). CDR3 loop: CASSQEGYRKFF. In DNA form, the CDR3 reads TGTGCCAGCAGCCAAGAGGGCTACCGTAAGTTCTTC.

V usage is TRBV28 and J usage is TRBJ1-2; tentatively, D is TRBD1 (6 bases). This CDR3 comprises 12 residues. Germline CDR1 MDHEN, CDR2 SYDVKM. Deletions cut 2 bases from V and 12 bases from J, with 13 bases between. The CDR3 DNA reads as TGTGCCAGCAGTTTACCCAGACAGGCTCACACCTTC. It is translated as CASSLPRQAHTF.

The genes are TRBV28 and TRBJ2-1; D is perhaps TRBD2 (5 bases). CDR1 is MDHEN and CDR2 is SYDVKM in the germline V gene. This CDR3 is built from 11 residues. Deletions cut 10 bases from V and 3 bases from J, with 7 bases between. CDR3 protein: CAIGNYNEQFF. The CDR3 coding sequence is TGTGCCATCGGGAACTACAATGAGCAGTTCTTC.

The chain carries TRBV5-4 and TRBJ2-5; D is undetermined. V lost 3 bases to trimming and J lost 2 bases, with 11 bases between them. The germline CDR1 and CDR2 sequences are SGHNT and YYREEE (reference sequence). The CDR3 is 14 amino acids. This chain's CDR3 is CASSWQDIQETQYF. CDR3 DNA: TGTGCCAGCAGCTGGCAGGATATTCAAGAGACCCAGTACTTC.

The J gene is TRBJ1-2, the V gene TRBV9; the match to TRBD1 covers 9 bases. Trimming removed 0 bases from V and 4 bases from J; junction bases left unmatched: 4. The CDR3 totals 15 residues. Germline V gene data show CDR1 as SGDLS and CDR2 as YYNGEE. The CDR3 sequence: CASSVGGTGSYGYTF. The CDR3 DNA reads as TGTGCCAGCAGCGTAGGAGGGACAGGGTCCTATGGCTACACCTTC.

This clone came up many times. This sequence joins TRBV5-6 and TRBJ1-1; a weak D match, TRBD1 (5 bases). This CDR3 contains 14 residues. V lost 3 bases, J lost 11 bases, and 20 bases lay in between. The germline CDR1 and CDR2 sequences are SGHDT and YYEEEE. The DNA for the CDR3 is TGTGCCAGCAGCTGGAGAGATCAGGGAGGTAGGGCTTTCTTT. As protein: CASSWRDQGGRAFF.

Only one count was recorded for this clone. This chain links TRBV10-1 with TRBJ2-4, with 11 bases matching TRBD2. Germline assignment: CDR1 WNHNN and CDR2 SYGVQD (reference sequence). V was pared by 6 bases and J by 1 base, with 2 bases of the junction left unmatched. CDR3 length equals 15 residues. Here the CDR3 reads CASRPSGRAKNIQYF. CDR3 DNA: TGCGCCAGCAGGCCTAGCGGGAGGGCCAAAAACATTCAGTACTTC.